This TCR beta chain was recorded in a study of cytomegalovirus exposure and HLA in healthy donors. Notes on this clone: What it recognizes is unknown.

Primers for the PCR totalled 60 Vbeta and 13 Jbeta. The assay was immunoSEQ multiplex PCR, and TCRdb's table has in-frame clones only and misses some. The sample has 100,000 to 150,000 clones, under 85% seen once. CDR3 size: 16 residues. Germline V gene data show CDR1 as MDHEN and CDR2 as SYDVKM. Trimming cost V 1 base and J 7 bases; bases outside gene matches: 6. Study results and limitations: A later analysis, which compared TCR beta chains of equal frequency, found the HLA-associated ones more clonally expanded. Among TCR beta chains, those listed as cytomegalovirus-associated numbered over 150. With later analysis, a missense DCLRE1C variant became linked to TCR beta V- and J-gene trimming. Sequencing likely caused a cluster of highly shared sequence variants.

The clonotype was recovered from a male donor in good health and CMV-seropositive. Material for sequencing was PBMCs. J is TRBJ2-2 and V is TRBV28, with 10 bases identical to TRBD2. CDR3 in amino acids: CASSLSLAGVGGELFF. In DNA, the CDR3 is TGTGCCAGCAGTTTATCCCTAGCGGGAGTTGGCGGGGAGCTGTTTTTT.